What follows is one T cell receptor (beta chain) and its context. This specimen belongs to a study of blood T cells in healthy people across ages. Through a sample-barcoded 5' primer and a J-beta primer mix, a second PCR was run for roughly 6 to 12 cycles. MiXCR, run by TCRdb on the 5' RACE reads, gives a single entry per CDR3 protein. The sample contains more than 1 million distinct CDR3 sequences, 35% to 50% of which appear only once. Sequenced material: blood. The TCR sequence derives from an older woman in good health.

The CDR3 here is CASSYTQWSEQYF. CDR3 sequence (DNA): TGTGCCAGCAGTTACACGCAATGGTCCGAGCAGTACTTC. The rearrangement uses TRBV6-5 and TRBJ2-7; D gene uncertain. Per the germline V gene, CDR1 is MNHEY and CDR2 is SVGAGI. V was cut by 2 bases and J by 6 bases, with 11 bases left in between. The CDR3 covers 13 residues.